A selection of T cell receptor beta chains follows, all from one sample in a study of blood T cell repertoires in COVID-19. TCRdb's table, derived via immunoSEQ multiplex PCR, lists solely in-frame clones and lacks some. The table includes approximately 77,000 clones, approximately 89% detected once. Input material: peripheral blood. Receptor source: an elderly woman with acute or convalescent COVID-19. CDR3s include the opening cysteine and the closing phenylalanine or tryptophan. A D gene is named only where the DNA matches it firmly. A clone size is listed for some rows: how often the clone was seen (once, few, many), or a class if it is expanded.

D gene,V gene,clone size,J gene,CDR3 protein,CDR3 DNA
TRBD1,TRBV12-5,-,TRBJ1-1,CASGLGSGTGGTEAFF,TGTGCTAGTGGTTTGGGGTCCGGGACAGGGGGCACTGAAGCTTTCTTT
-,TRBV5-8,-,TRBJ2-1,CASSFSNEQFF,TGTGCCAGCAGCTTCTCCAATGAGCAGTTCTTC
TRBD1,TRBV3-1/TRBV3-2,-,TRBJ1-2,CASSPRTGAGYGYTF,TGTGCCAGCAGCCCCCGGACAGGGGCGGGCTATGGCTACACCTTC
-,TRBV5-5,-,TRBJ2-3,CASSLDRPPDTQYF,TGTGCCAGCAGCTTGGACAGACCCCCAGATACGCAGTATTTT
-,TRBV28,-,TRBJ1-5,CASSSQGDQPQHF,TGTGCCAGCAGCTCACAGGGCGATCAGCCCCAGCATTTT
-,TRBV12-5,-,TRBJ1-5,CASGANQPQHF,TGTGCTAGTGGGGCTAATCAGCCCCAGCATTTT
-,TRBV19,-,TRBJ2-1,CASSIGLGTQKYEQFF,TGTGCCAGTAGTATAGGTTTGGGGACACAAAAATATGAGCAGTTCTTC
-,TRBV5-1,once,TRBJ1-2,CASSLGAQINGYTF,TGCGCCAGCAGCTTGGGGGCACAGATTAACGGCTACACCTTC
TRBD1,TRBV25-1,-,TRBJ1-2,CASSGTGGYGYTF,TGTGCCAGCAGTGGGACAGGGGGCTATGGCTACACCTTC
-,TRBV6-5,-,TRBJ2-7,CASSYSKGYRAREQYF,TGTGCCAGCAGTTACTCGAAGGGGTACAGGGCGAGAGAGCAGTACTTC
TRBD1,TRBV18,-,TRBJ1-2,CASSPDTGGYYGYTF,TGTGCCAGCTCACCAGATACAGGGGGATACTATGGCTACACCTTC
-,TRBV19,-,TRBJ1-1,CASTPGVEAFF,TGTGCCAGTACCCCAGGGGTTGAAGCTTTCTTT
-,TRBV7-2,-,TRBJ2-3,CASSPRGATDTQYF,TGTGCCAGCAGCCCCAGGGGGGCCACAGATACGCAGTATTTT
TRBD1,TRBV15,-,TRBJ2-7,CATSRDKTGGKAYEQYF,TGTGCCACCAGCAGGGATAAAACAGGGGGCAAAGCCTACGAGCAGTACTTC
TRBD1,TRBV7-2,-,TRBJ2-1,CASSFSGTGVQRGEQFF,TGTGCCAGCAGCTTTTCCGGGACAGGGGTGCAACGCGGTGAGCAGTTCTTC
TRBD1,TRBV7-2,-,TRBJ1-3,CASSSDRGAGNTIYF,TGTGCCAGCAGTTCGGACAGGGGGGCCGGAAACACCATATATTTT
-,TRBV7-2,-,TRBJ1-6,CASSLGGLNSPLHF,TGTGCCAGCAGCTTAGGGGGGCTTAATTCACCCCTCCACTTT
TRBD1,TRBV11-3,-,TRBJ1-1,CASSLGTGPTEAFF,TGTGCCAGCAGCTTAGGGACAGGGCCCACTGAAGCTTTCTTT
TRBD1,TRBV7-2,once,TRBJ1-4,CASSFRSGTADEKLFF,TGTGCCAGCAGCTTTAGGAGTGGGACAGCAGATGAAAAACTGTTTTTT
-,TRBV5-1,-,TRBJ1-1,CASSLSVNTEAFF,TGCGCCAGCAGCTTGTCTGTGAACACTGAAGCTTTCTTT